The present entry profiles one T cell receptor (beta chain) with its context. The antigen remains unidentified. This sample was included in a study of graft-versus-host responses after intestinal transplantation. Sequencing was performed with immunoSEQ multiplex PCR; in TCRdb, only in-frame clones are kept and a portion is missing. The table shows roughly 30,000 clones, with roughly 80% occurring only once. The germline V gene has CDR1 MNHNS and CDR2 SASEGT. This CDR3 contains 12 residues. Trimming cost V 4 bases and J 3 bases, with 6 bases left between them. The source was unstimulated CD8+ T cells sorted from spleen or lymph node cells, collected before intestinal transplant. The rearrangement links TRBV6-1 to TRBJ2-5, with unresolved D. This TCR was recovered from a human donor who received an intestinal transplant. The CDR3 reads CASSGPEETQYF. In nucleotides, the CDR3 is TGTGCCAGCAGTGGGCCAGAAGAGACCCAGTACTTC.